The TCR beta chain described here comes from a study of T cell repertoires in cytomegalovirus infection. Study outcomes and limitations: Summed public TCR beta family frequency identified CMV carriers bearing the relevant HLA. CMV-specific TCR beta clonotypes restricted by HLA-C were the ones dominating the ex vivo response.

TCRdb passed the reads through MiXCR, listing each CDR3 protein once. The sample records 900,000 to 950,000 distinct CDR3 sequences, around 30% being singletons. Turning to this clonotype: Its antigen is not known.

The CDR3 sequence is 22 residues long. V was clipped by 6 bases and J by 8 bases; unmatched bases: 28. Germline V gene lookup returns CDR1 MDHEN and CDR2 SYDVKM. The sample in question was cultured CD8+ T cells from PBMCs, obtained from culture after CMV antigen stimulation. The rearrangement uses TRBV28 and TRBJ2-1; 13 bases align to TRBD2. The TCR comes from a human donor in good health (CMV status not recorded). Some clones in this sample may be carry-over from other donors' samples. The CDR3 here is CASSPLFFGNGLAGESWDEQFF. CDR3 coding DNA: TGTGCCAGCAGCCCACTTTTTTTTGGCAACGGACTAGCGGGGGAAAGTTGGGATGAGCAGTTCTTC.